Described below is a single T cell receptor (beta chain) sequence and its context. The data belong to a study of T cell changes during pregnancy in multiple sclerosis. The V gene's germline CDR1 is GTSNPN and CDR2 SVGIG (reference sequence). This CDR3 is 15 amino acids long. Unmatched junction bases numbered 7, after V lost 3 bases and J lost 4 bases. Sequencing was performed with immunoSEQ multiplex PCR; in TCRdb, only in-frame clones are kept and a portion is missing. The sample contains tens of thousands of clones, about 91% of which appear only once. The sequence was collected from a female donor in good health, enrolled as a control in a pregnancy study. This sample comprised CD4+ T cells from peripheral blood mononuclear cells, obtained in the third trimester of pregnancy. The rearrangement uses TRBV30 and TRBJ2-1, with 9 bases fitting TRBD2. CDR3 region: CAWRETSGSYNEQFF. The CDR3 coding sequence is TGTGCCTGGAGAGAGACTAGCGGTTCGTACAATGAGCAGTTCTTC.